This T cell receptor (beta chain) is drawn from a study of blood T cell repertoires in COVID-19. In the original processing: The authors estimated nucleated cell counts from reference gene primer amplification. Produced via immunoSEQ multiplex PCR; TCRdb's table is partial and in-frame only. That table gives V, J and clone size, and the DNA gave D and trimming. There are about 80,000 clones in the sample; about four fifths occur only once, and around a fifth lies in the top ten. The sample comprised peripheral blood. The origin of this receptor is a human donor in a cohort sampled during active COVID-19.

The CDR3 coding sequence is TGCGCCAGCAGCGGCGGACAGGATGGGGTCTACGAGCAGTACTTC. Protein: CASSGGQDGVYEQYF. This sequence joins TRBV5-1 and TRBJ2-7; 7 nucleotides line up with TRBD1. Germline V lookup: CDR1 SGHRS, CDR2 YFSETQ. V shed 4 bases, J shed 3 bases, and the junction held 10 bases outside the gene matches. This CDR3 is 15 amino acids long.